The present T cell receptor beta chain was sequenced within a study of T cell responses to AZD1222 COVID-19 vaccine. Sequencing was performed with immunoSEQ multiplex PCR; in TCRdb, only in-frame clones are kept and a portion is missing. The profile shows roughly 150,000 clones, around 90% of them singletons. Trimming took off 7 bases at V and 0 bases at J, with 15 bases between the two ends. This CDR3 comprises 15 residues. The germline V gene encodes CDR1 MNHEY and CDR2 SVGAGI. The clonotype originates from an adult who received the AZD1222 COVID-19 vaccine. Source: peripheral blood, taken 28 days after the second AZD1222 dose. The chain is built from TRBV6-5 and TRBJ1-2, with D possibly TRBD1 on 5 matching bases. The CDR3 sequence is CASMRDSQANYGYTF. DNA of the CDR3: TGTGCCAGCATGCGCGACAGCCAAGCTAACTATGGCTACACCTTC.